This passage covers 6 T cell receptor beta chains from one sample sequenced in a study of blood T cell repertoires in COVID-19. The assay was immunoSEQ multiplex PCR, and TCRdb's table has in-frame clones only and misses some. The sample lists about 100,000 clones; 80% were seen once. The sequencing sample was made of peripheral blood. The receptors here all came from a man aged 65 to 85 with active or convalescent COVID-19.

The V call is TRBV5-1, the J call TRBJ2-1, with TRBD1 matching over 7 bases. CDR1 is SGHRS and CDR2 is YFSETQ in the germline V gene. Unmatched junction bases numbered 9, after V lost 7 bases and J lost 5 bases. The CDR3 length is 14 residues. The CDR3 loop is CASASRGRDNEQFF. CDR3 DNA: TGCGCCAGCGCCTCGAGGGGGCGCGACAATGAGCAGTTCTTC.

This chain connects TRBV3-1 (or the pseudogene TRBV3-2) to TRBJ2-7; 11 nucleotides line up with TRBD2. Trimming took 3 bases from V and 3 from J; bases not matched to a gene: 7. The CDR3 runs 16 residues. Germline CDR1 is LGHDT and CDR2 is YNNKEL (reference sequence). The CDR3 sequence is CASSHPPTSGNYEQYF. The CDR3 bases are TGTGCCAGCAGCCACCCACCGACTAGCGGGAACTACGAGCAGTACTTC.

The V call is TRBV7-8, the J call TRBJ2-1; 13 bases line up with TRBD2. The length of the CDR3 is 16 residues. Germline V lookup: CDR1 SGHVS, CDR2 FQNEAQ. After removal of 5 bases from V and 4 bases from J, the junction contained 5 bases not matched to a gene. CDR3 DNA: TGTGCCAGCAGCGTCCCGGGACTAGCGGGATACAATGAGCAGTTCTTC. Translating it yields CASSVPGLAGYNEQFF.

The J gene is TRBJ2-3, the V gene TRBV27, with D possibly being TRBD1 (5 bases). V was trimmed by 4 bases and J by 4 bases, leaving 12 bases between them. CDR1 and CDR2 (germline): MNHEY, SMNVEV (reference sequence). The CDR3 has 14 residues. CDR3 loop: CASSYEIQADTQYF. The CDR3 DNA is TGTGCCAGCAGTTACGAAATACAGGCAGATACGCAGTATTTT.

The chain recombines TRBV7-6 with TRBJ1-1; TRBD1 might be the D (5 bases). The length of the CDR3 is 15 residues. The ends were cut back, 3 bases at V and 0 bases at J, with 11 bases in the middle. Germline-derived CDR1 and CDR2 are SGHVS and FNYEAQ. The CDR3 loop is CASSFSDTLNTEAFF. CDR3 bases: TGTGCCAGCAGCTTTTCGGACACCTTGAACACTGAAGCTTTCTTT.

The chain couples TRBV6-2 or TRBV6-3 to TRBJ2-5, with TRBD2 identical over 10 bases. Germline CDR1 reads MNHEY; CDR2 reads SVGEGT. V trimming: 6 bases; J trimming: 9 bases; junction bases outside the gene matches: 10. The CDR3 loop spans 14 amino acids. CDR3 region: CASSRLAGSLAQYF. The CDR3 bases are TGTGCCAGCAGCAGACTAGCGGGTAGCCTGGCCCAGTACTTC.